A single sample gave rise to the 6 T cell receptor beta chains below, sequenced in a study of identical twins. TCRdb independently ran MiXCR on the 5' RACE reads; one entry per CDR3 protein. The repertoire includes 450,000 or so distinct CDR3 sequences, 14% of them detected once, and over 0.5% sits in the top ten. The data also belong to a second study, concerning yellow fever vaccine responses in identical twins.

Input material: CD4+ T cells sorted from blood. These receptors were taken from a woman under 30 in good health.

This clonotype was detected a few times. The chain couples TRBV11-1 to TRBJ2-7, with 10 bases lining up with TRBD2. There are 18 residues in the CDR3. Trimming at V came to 5 bases and at J to 5 bases, leaving 18 bases not matched to a gene. CDR1 is SGHAT, CDR2 FQDESV, per germline (reference sequence). The CDR3 reads CASSPQKSLAGVPHEQYF. In DNA form, the CDR3 reads TGTGCCAGCAGCCCTCAAAAATCTCTAGCGGGAGTCCCCCACGAGCAGTACTTC.

The table lists this clonotype with a few counts. The rearrangement links TRBV6-1 to TRBJ2-7; 7 nucleotides agree with TRBD1. Germline V CDR1 and CDR2: MNHNS, SASEGT. This CDR3 is built from 13 residues. The V segment lost 5 bases and the J segment 6 bases; nucleotides outside the gene matches: 7. The CDR3 sequence: CASSPVHRGEQYF. CDR3 bases: TGTGCCAGCAGTCCCGTTCACAGGGGCGAGCAGTACTTC.

There are a few counts of this clonotype. The rearrangement uses TRBV20-1 and TRBJ2-3; D perhaps matches TRBD2 (7 bases). CDR1 DFQATT and CDR2 SNEGSKA come from the germline V gene (reference sequence). V lost 5 bases, J lost 4 bases, and 19 bases lay in between. CDR3 length: 15 residues. The CDR3 DNA reads as TGCAGTGCTGAGGGTGGAGGGGGGGCCGCAGATACGCAGTATTTT. It is translated as CSAEGGGGAADTQYF.

V and J are TRBV4-1 and TRBJ2-1, with D perhaps matching TRBD1 or TRBD2 (5 bases each). CDR1 is MGHRA, CDR2 YSYEKL, per germline. The CDR3 runs to 17 residues. The V end lost 2 bases, the J end lost 4 bases, and 18 bases lay between the germline ends. The CDR3 loop is CASSQNPGTDPYNEQFF. The CDR3 DNA reads as TGCGCCAGCAGCCAAAACCCCGGGACGGACCCTTACAATGAGCAGTTCTTC.

The table lists this clonotype with many counts. At one end, the junction sequence differs from germline, possibly due to a read error. The rearrangement links TRBV10-3 to TRBJ2-7, with D perhaps matching TRBD1 or TRBD2 (5 bases each). The CDR3 loop spans 16 amino acids. CDR1 and CDR2 (germline): ENHRY, SYGVKD. In nucleotides, the CDR3 is TGTGCCATCAGAGAGACCGGGGCGTCGGACACCTATGACCTAAACTTC. Amino acid sequence: CAIRETGASDTYDLNF.

The gene calls are TRBV7-2 and TRBJ2-7; 9 nucleotides agree with TRBD1. There are 15 residues in the CDR3. V lost 4 bases, J lost 2 bases, and 6 bases stayed unmatched. The germline V gene has CDR1 SGHTA and CDR2 FQGNSA. CDR3 sequence: CASSSETGGPYEQYF. DNA for the CDR3: TGTGCCAGCAGCTCCGAGACAGGGGGTCCCTACGAGCAGTACTTC.